This passage covers 22 T cell receptor beta chains from one sample sequenced in a study of blood T cell repertoires in COVID-19. Sequenced by immunoSEQ multiplex PCR; TCRdb stores in-frame clones only, minus some. This table has a few hundred thousand clones, about nine tenths appearing once. The sequenced sample consisted of PBMCs or T cells enriched from blood (not recorded which). All receptors derive from a woman younger than 35 who had recovered from COVID-19.

The rearrangement links TRBV27 to TRBJ1-5; D ambiguous. Trimming pared 0 bases from V and 3 bases from J, leaving 9 bases between. The CDR3 extends over 15 amino acids. Looked up from germline, CDR1 is MNHEY and CDR2 is SMNVEV (reference sequence). CDR3 sequence (DNA): TGTGCCAGCAGTTTATCGAGCGTCTCCAATCAGCCCCAGCATTTT. Amino acids: CASSLSSVSNQPQHF.

The chain carries TRBV4-1 and TRBJ2-1; 9 positions agree with TRBD2. J was trimmed by 3 bases and V by 1 base; bases with no gene match: 4. The CDR3 loop spans 16 amino acids. Germline values: CDR1 MGHRA, CDR2 YSYEKL. The CDR3 region has the DNA TGCGCCAGCAGCCAAGTCCTAGCGGGAATCTACAATGAGCAGTTCTTC. Amino acid sequence: CASSQVLAGIYNEQFF.

V is TRBV19 and J is TRBJ1-5; 8 bases match TRBD1. Germline V gives CDR1 LNHDA, CDR2 SQIVND (reference sequence). This CDR3 spans 17 amino acids. The ends lost 3 bases at V and 0 bases at J; junction bases unmatched: 7. DNA of the CDR3: TGTGCCAGTAGTATGGGACAGGACCCCTTTAGCAATCAGCCCCAGCATTTT. Amino acid sequence: CASSMGQDPFSNQPQHF.

This sequence joins TRBV29-1 and TRBJ2-3; TRBD1 matches 7 bases. In germline, CDR1 is SQVTM, CDR2 ANQGSEA. The CDR3 totals 17 residues. V was pared by 2 bases and J by 2 bases, with 13 bases of the junction left unmatched. CDR3 nucleotide sequence: TGCAGCGTTGAATCCTTCCTCGAGGGACAGCCCACAGATACGCAGTATTTT. Translating gives CSVESFLEGQPTDTQYF.

V is TRBV19 and J is TRBJ2-7, with D unresolved. This CDR3 is built from 13 residues. Germline V gene data show CDR1 as LNHDA and CDR2 as SQIVND (reference sequence). Trimming pared 1 base from V and 2 bases from J, leaving 6 bases between. In DNA form, the CDR3 reads TGTGCCAGTAGTATAGCGGCGGCCTACGAGCAGTACTTC. Its translation is CASSIAAAYEQYF. Full variable domain (outside the CDR3, taken from reference TRBV19 and TRBJ2-7): DGGITQSPKYLFRKEGQNVTLSCEQNLNHDAMYWYRQDPGQGLRLIYYSQIVNDFQKGDIAEGYSVSREKKESFPLTVTSAQKNPTAFYLCASSIAAAYEQYFGPGTRLTVT.

The V gene is TRBV27, the J gene TRBJ1-2; D is unclear. The V end was cut by 6 bases, the J end by 3 bases, with 11 bases between. The CDR3 length is 13 residues. Germline lookup yields CDR1 MNHEY and CDR2 SMNVEV (reference sequence). The CDR3 reads CASRRSSHYGYTF. The CDR3 DNA is TGTGCCAGCAGAAGAAGCTCCCACTATGGCTACACCTTC.

The chain employs TRBV7-9 and TRBJ2-7; a possible D gene is TRBD2 (5 bases). V lost 5 bases and J lost 3, with 14 bases in between. The CDR3 is made up of 14 amino acids. The germline V gene has CDR1 SEHNR and CDR2 FQNEAQ (reference sequence). CDR3 in DNA: TGTGCCAGCAGCGTATCCGGGAAGATCTACGAGCAGTACTTC. Protein product: CASSVSGKIYEQYF.

V usage is TRBV5-5 and J usage is TRBJ2-7, with TRBD2 identical over 7 bases. J lost 7 bases, V lost 4 bases, and 11 bases had no gene match. The CDR3 has 14 residues. Per the germline V gene, CDR1 is SGHKS and CDR2 is YYEKEE (reference sequence). The CDR3: CASSHAPDGGEQYF. As DNA, the CDR3 is TGTGCCAGCAGCCACGCCCCAGACGGGGGGGAGCAGTACTTC. The full variable domain, its missing parts supplied by reference TRBV5-5 and TRBJ2-7, is DAGVTQSPTHLIKTRGQQVTLRCSPISGHKSVSWYQQVLGQGPQFIFQYYEKEERGRGNFPDRFSARQFPNYSSELNVNALLLGDSALYLCASSHAPDGGEQYFGPGTRLTVT.

This rearrangement joins TRBV6-5 to TRBJ1-1; D remains ambiguous. Germline V gene lookup returns CDR1 MNHEY and CDR2 SVGAGI. The V and J ends lost 4 bases and 0 bases respectively, with 12 bases between them. The CDR3 totals 15 residues. Written as DNA, the CDR3 is TGTGCCAGCAGTTCCACCGGGTCCATGAACACTGAAGCTTTCTTT. This encodes CASSSTGSMNTEAFF.

V usage is TRBV27 and J usage is TRBJ2-6, with D hard to call. V lost 5 bases, J lost 0 bases, and 5 bases lay in between. CDR1 is MNHEY, CDR2 SMNVEV, per germline (reference sequence). The CDR3 consists of 14 residues. The DNA for the CDR3 is TGTGCCAGCAGTCTCTTCTCTGGGGCCAACGTCCTGACTTTC. Its protein is CASSLFSGANVLTF.

In its sample, this clone was seen once. This chain connects TRBV11-2 to TRBJ2-7; TRBD1 is a possible D gene (5 bases). The V end was cut by 1 base, the J end by 3 bases, with 13 bases between. Germline V CDR1 and CDR2: SGHAT, FQNNGV. CDR3 length: 15 amino acids. The CDR3 loop is CASSLVLGPIYEQYF. In DNA, the CDR3 is TGTGCCAGCAGCTTAGTTCTGGGGCCTATCTACGAGCAGTACTTC.

V gene TRBV30 combines with J gene TRBJ2-5; TRBD1 matches at 9 bases. With V trimmed by 6 bases and J by 1 base, 6 bases remained unmatched. The CDR3 loop spans 14 amino acids. Per the germline V gene, CDR1 is GTSNPN and CDR2 is SVGIG (reference sequence). The CDR3 here is CACTGGGFQETQYF. For the CDR3, the DNA is TGTGCCTGTACAGGGGGCGGCTTCCAAGAGACCCAGTACTTC.

V usage is TRBV5-1 and J usage is TRBJ1-1; possibly TRBD1 for D (5 bases). This CDR3 has 14 amino acids. The germline CDR1 and CDR2 sequences are SGHRS and YFSETQ. V was pared by 0 bases and J by 5 bases, with 11 bases between. The CDR3 region is CASSLDQGRTEAFF. In DNA, the CDR3 is TGCGCCAGCAGCTTGGATCAGGGTAGAACTGAAGCTTTCTTT. Based on the CDR3 plus reference TRBV5-1 and TRBJ1-1, the full variable domain is KAGVTQTPRYLIKTRGQQVTLSCSPISGHRSVSWYQQTPGQGLQFLFEYFSETQRNKGNFPGRFSGRQFSNSRSEMNVSTLELGDSALYLCASSLDQGRTEAFFGQGTRLTVV.

This chain links TRBV21-1 with TRBJ2-7; whether TRBD1, the table's D call, matches the DNA was not checked. TRBV21-1 is recorded as a pseudogene. The CDR3 sequence is 14 residues long. Here the CDR3 reads CASTERTEGREQYF. The CDR3 coding sequence is TGTGCCAGCACCGAAAGGACAGAAGGCAGGGAGCAGTACTTC.

This clone was counted only a few times. The chain uses TRBV2 and TRBJ1-4; 9 bases align to TRBD1. There are 15 residues in the CDR3. The V gene end was trimmed by 7 bases and the J gene end by 8 bases; junction bases not matched to a gene: 11. The germline V gene has CDR1 SNHLY and CDR2 FYNNEI. The CDR3 region has the DNA TGTGCCAGCAAATCTACCGGGACAGGGAGGGAAAAACTGTTTTTT. Protein: CASKSTGTGREKLFF. The full variable domain, completed using reference TRBV2 and TRBJ1-4, is EPEVTQTPSHQVTQMGQEVILRCVPISNHLYFYWYRQILGQKVEFLVSFYNNEISEKSEIFDDQFSVERPDGSNFTLKIRSTKLEDSAMYFCASKSTGTGREKLFFGSGTQLSVL.

The rearrangement uses TRBV7-3 and TRBJ1-6; D is unresolved. V was cut by 5 bases and J by 8 bases, with 13 bases left in between. This CDR3 region has 14 residues. Germline V lookup: CDR1 SGHTA, CDR2 FQGTGA. The CDR3 region has the DNA TGTGCCAGCAGCCCCGCCGGGAACGATTCACCCCTCCACTTT. Residues: CASSPAGNDSPLHF.

V is TRBV19 and J is TRBJ1-5; possible D gene TRBD1, 5 bases. V shed 2 bases and J shed 2 bases, with 10 bases lying between them. CDR3 length: 15 residues. Germline V CDR1 and CDR2: LNHDA, SQIVND (reference sequence). CDR3 in amino acids: CASSIWTRGNQPQHF. As DNA, the CDR3 is TGTGCCAGTAGTATATGGACACGCGGCAATCAGCCCCAGCATTTT.

The rearrangement joins TRBV5-4 to TRBJ2-7; 12 bases are a match to TRBD1. J lost 4 bases, V lost 4 bases, and 6 bases had no gene match. The length of the CDR3 is 15 residues. Germline loops: CDR1 SGHNT, CDR2 YYREEE (reference sequence). The CDR3 spells CASSRGTGGGYEQYF. In DNA form, the CDR3 reads TGTGCCAGCAGCAGGGGGACAGGGGGCGGATACGAGCAGTACTTC. Complete variable domain (other parts from reference TRBV5-4 and TRBJ2-7): ETGVTQSPTHLIKTRGQQVTLRCSSQSGHNTVSWYQQALGQGPQFIFQYYREEENGRGNFPPRFSGLQFPNYSSELNVNALELDDSALYLCASSRGTGGGYEQYFGPGTRLTVT.

The V call is TRBV28, the J call TRBJ1-3; D might be TRBD1 (6 bases). This CDR3 contains 15 residues. The germline gives CDR1 MDHEN, CDR2 SYDVKM. V was clipped by 6 bases and J by 0 bases, with 12 bases between them. The CDR3: CASRNQGSSGNTIYF. The CDR3 DNA reads as TGTGCCAGCAGAAACCAGGGGAGCTCTGGAAACACCATATATTTT.

J is TRBJ2-1 and V is TRBV5-1; no clear D. CDR1 SGHRS and CDR2 YFSETQ come from the germline V gene. Trimming shortened V by 4 bases and J by 10 bases, and 15 bases separated the two germline ends. The CDR3 is 13 amino acids. The CDR3 nucleotides read TGCGCCAGCAGCGAAGGCCCGACAAGGGAGCAGTTCTTC. Its translation is CASSEGPTREQFF.

V gene TRBV19 combines with J gene TRBJ2-7; 10 positions match TRBD1. This CDR3 contains 14 residues. Germline-derived CDR1 and CDR2 are LNHDA and SQIVND (reference sequence). J gave up 5 bases and V 4 bases, and 5 bases lay outside the gene matches. The CDR3 DNA reads TGTGCCAGTAGTACCCGGGACAGGGGCCACGAGCAGTACTTC. Protein product: CASSTRDRGHEQYF.

This clone was detected once. The CDR3 loop is CASSIGVNYADIQYF. The CDR3 DNA reads as TGTGCCAGTAGTATAGGGGTCAACTACGCGGACATTCAGTACTTC. J is TRBJ2-4 and V is TRBV19; D is uncertain. CDR1 is LNHDA and CDR2 is SQIVND in the germline V gene (reference sequence). Deletions cut 1 base from V and 8 bases from J, with 15 bases between. The CDR3 runs 15 residues.